The T cell receptor beta chain described here comes from a study of cytomegalovirus exposure and HLA in healthy donors. The CDR3 length is 13 residues. Germline CDR1 SGHTA, CDR2 FQGNSA. J lost 8 bases, V lost 5 bases, and 7 bases had no gene match. 13 Jbeta primers and 60 Vbeta primers were used for the PCR. Sequenced by immunoSEQ multiplex PCR; TCRdb stores in-frame clones only, minus some. The table includes some 70,000 clones, around 81% detected once. Points from the study as a whole: Cytomegalovirus-associated status was assigned to about 150 TCR beta chains. Later examination showed HLA-associated TCR beta chains had greater clonal expansion than equally common others.

Of note for this clone: What it binds is not known.

The V gene is TRBV7-2, the J gene TRBJ1-2; 8 bases line up with TRBD1. Sample: PBMCs. The sequence derives from a man aged 50 or older in good health and CMV-seronegative. CDR3 region: CASSPGDRPGYTF. CDR3 bases: TGTGCCAGCAGCCCGGGGGACAGGCCGGGCTACACCTTC. Filled out from reference TRBV7-2 and TRBJ1-2, the complete variable domain reads GAGVSQSPSNKVTEKGKDVELRCDPISGHTALYWYRQSLGQGLEFLIYFQGNSAPDKSGLPSDRFSAERTGGSVSTLTIQRTQQEDSAVYLCASSPGDRPGYTFGSGTRLTVV.